Following are 32 T cell receptor beta chains from one sample sequenced in a study of cytomegalovirus exposure and HLA in healthy donors. Only in-frame clones appear in the TCRdb table, and some are missing; sequencing was by immunoSEQ multiplex PCR. This sample has roughly 60,000 clones, with 91% found just once. Material for sequencing was PBMCs. Every receptor here comes from a woman younger than 45 in good health and CMV-seronegative.

This clone has a single count. This chain joins TRBV4-1 and TRBJ2-3, with 9 bases identical to TRBD2. With 0 bases clipped from V and 8 bases from J, the junction kept 9 bases outside the gene matches. The germline V gene encodes CDR1 MGHRA and CDR2 YSYEKL. This CDR3 spans 16 amino acids. The CDR3 bases are TGCGCCAGCAGCCAAGAGGTAATAGCGGGAGTCGGTACGCAGTATTTT. Its protein is CASSQEVIAGVGTQYF.

The chain employs TRBV7-3 and TRBJ2-1, with 9 bases identical to TRBD2. V shed 4 bases and J 6 bases; nucleotides not matched to a gene: 10. The CDR3 contains 16 residues. Germline assignment: CDR1 SGHTA and CDR2 FQGTGA. The CDR3 protein is CASSSLAGVGSNEQFF. For the CDR3, the DNA is TGTGCCAGCAGCTCTTTAGCGGGAGTGGGGTCCAATGAGCAGTTCTTC.

The gene calls are TRBV5-1 and TRBJ2-7; D is perhaps TRBD1 (6 bases). V shed 3 bases and J shed 3 bases, with 13 bases lying between them. The CDR3 is made up of 14 amino acids. CDR1 SGHRS and CDR2 YFSETQ come from the germline V gene. CDR3 sequence: CASSWTVGFYEQYF. The CDR3 DNA sequence: TGCGCCAGCAGCTGGACAGTTGGGTTCTACGAGCAGTACTTC.

The chain joins TRBV18 to TRBJ1-2, with D possibly matching TRBD1 (5 bases). Germline CDR1 reads KGHSH; CDR2 reads LQKENI. The CDR3 covers 14 residues. Trimming removed 3 bases from V and 6 bases from J, with 14 bases in between. The CDR3 nucleotides read TGTGCCAGCTCACCCGGGACCCGGGAGGATGGCTACACCTTC. It specifies CASSPGTREDGYTF.

The genes are TRBV7-6 and TRBJ1-4; weak D call: TRBD1 (5 bases). The germline V gene encodes CDR1 SGHVS and CDR2 FNYEAQ. This CDR3 has 14 amino acids. V was clipped by 6 bases and J by 5 bases, with 13 bases between them. CDR3: CASRTTEKNEKLFF. DNA of the CDR3: TGTGCCAGCAGGACGACAGAAAAGAATGAAAAACTGTTTTTT.

This sequence joins TRBV30 and TRBJ1-5; 8 bases are a match to TRBD1. The CDR3 extends over 14 amino acids. Germline CDR1 reads GTSNPN; CDR2 reads SVGIG (reference sequence). The V and J ends lost 5 bases and 2 bases, in that order; junction bases with no gene match: 5. This CDR3 reads CAWGQGGGNQPQHF. The CDR3 DNA sequence: TGTGCCTGGGGACAGGGTGGGGGCAATCAGCCCCAGCATTTT.

This clone occurred once. The rearrangement uses TRBV9 and TRBJ2-7, with TRBD2 identical over 11 bases. J gave up 3 bases and V 4 bases, and 15 bases lay outside the gene matches. This CDR3 spans 18 amino acids. Germline-derived CDR1 and CDR2 are SGDLS and YYNGEE. CDR3 sequence: CASSPLDYSGRADYEQYF. CDR3 coding DNA: TGTGCCAGCAGCCCCCTTGACTATAGCGGGAGGGCCGACTACGAGCAGTACTTC.

This clone appeared a few times. The CDR3 sequence: CASSLGRLVEQETQYF. The CDR3 nucleotides read TGTGCCAGCAGCTTAGGACGACTCGTTGAGCAAGAGACCCAGTACTTC. The chain employs TRBV7-7 and TRBJ2-5, with no clear D. The CDR3 loop spans 16 amino acids. CDR1 is SSHAT, CDR2 FNYEAQ, per germline (reference sequence). Trimming stripped 1 base from V and 2 bases from J, with 14 bases between.

The chain is built from TRBV15 and TRBJ2-1, with a weak D call TRBD2 (5 bases). This CDR3 comprises 16 residues. Germline-derived CDR1 and CDR2 are LNHNV and YYDKDF (reference sequence). The V and J ends lost 0 bases and 5 bases respectively, with 14 bases between them. The CDR3 coding sequence is TGTGCCACCAGCAGAGAACTGGCTAGCACAGACAATGAGCAGTTCTTC. Its protein product is CATSRELASTDNEQFF.

The rearrangement uses TRBV28 and TRBJ1-5; D might be TRBD1 (6 bases). Germline CDR1 is MDHEN and CDR2 is SYDVKM. V was cut by 3 bases and J by 0 bases, with 15 bases left in between. The CDR3 sequence is 17 residues long. In nucleotides, the CDR3 is TGTGCCAGCAGTTTCGTCAGGGGAAAATATAGCAATCAGCCCCAGCATTTT. It specifies CASSFVRGKYSNQPQHF.

This chain links TRBV7-2 with TRBJ1-4; D is perhaps TRBD1 (6 bases). V was trimmed by 5 bases and J by 3 bases, leaving 10 bases between them. CDR3 length equals 14 residues. The germline V gene encodes CDR1 SGHTA and CDR2 FQGNSA. CDR3 DNA sequence: TGTGCCAGCAGCCAAACAGGGTCTAATGAAAAACTGTTTTTT. Its protein is CASSQTGSNEKLFF.

This sequence joins TRBV6-5 and TRBJ1-4, with D uncertain. The germline V gene has CDR1 MNHEY and CDR2 SVGAGI. Trimming left V 6 bases short and J 0 bases short, with 11 bases between. The CDR3 runs to 15 residues. Written as DNA, the CDR3 is TGTGCCAGCAGGTCTCGTGCAGCAACTAATGAAAAACTGTTTTTT. This sequence encodes CASRSRAATNEKLFF.

The CDR3 DNA reads TGTGCCAGCAGCTCCTTTTCATTCACGCCGGACACCGGGGAGCTGTTTTTT. Encoded protein: CASSSFSFTPDTGELFF. This chain links TRBV5-8 with TRBJ2-2; D not resolved. The length of the CDR3 is 17 residues. V lost 3 bases to trimming and J lost 3 bases, with 18 bases between them. CDR1 is SGHTS and CDR2 is YDEGEE in the germline V gene.

In this sample, this clone turned up once. The chain joins TRBV7-9 to TRBJ1-3, with 8 bases matching TRBD1. This CDR3 is 15 amino acids long. Losses at the gene ends were 6 bases for V and 2 bases for J; bases not matched to a gene: 6. Germline V gene lookup returns CDR1 SEHNR and CDR2 FQNEAQ (reference sequence). CDR3 bases: TGTGCCAGCAGTATTCAGGGGGCTACTGGAAACACCATATATTTT. Protein: CASSIQGATGNTIYF. Supplemented by reference TRBV7-9 and TRBJ1-3, the full variable domain reads DTGVSQNPRHKITKRGQNVTFRCDPISEHNRLYWYRQTLGQGPEFLTYFQNEAQLEKSRLLSDRFSAERPKGSFSTLEIQRTEQGDSAMYLCASSIQGATGNTIYFGEGSWLTVV.

The chain is built from TRBV5-1 and TRBJ2-2, with TRBD1 matching over 8 bases. The CDR3 has 15 residues. Germline V lookup: CDR1 SGHRS, CDR2 YFSETQ. The ends lost 5 bases at V and 0 bases at J; junction bases unmatched: 3. This chain's CDR3 is CASSSGGSNTGELFF. CDR3 bases: TGCGCCAGCAGTTCAGGGGGCTCGAACACCGGGGAGCTGTTTTTT.

The chain has TRBV28 and TRBJ1-1; 8 bases align to TRBD1. The CDR3 consists of 13 residues. The germline CDR1 and CDR2 sequences are MDHEN and SYDVKM. Trimming at V came to 10 bases and at J to 5 bases, leaving 9 bases not matched to a gene. The CDR3 DNA reads as TGTGCCACGCAGTACACAGGGGGAACTGAAGCTTTCTTT. Translated: CATQYTGGTEAFF.

The V and J genes are TRBV9 and TRBJ2-1, with D hard to call. CDR3 length: 14 residues. V lost 3 bases to trimming and J lost 8 bases, with 15 bases between them. Germline V gene lookup returns CDR1 SGDLS and CDR2 YYNGEE. The DNA of the CDR3 is TGTGCCAGCAGCGCCCCAGGCCGTGAGCATGAGCAGTTCTTC. This encodes CASSAPGREHEQFF.

This clone was detected once. The chain uses TRBV14 and TRBJ2-7, with 12 nucleotides matching TRBD2. The CDR3 has 18 residues. Trimming cost V 1 base and J 3 bases; bases outside gene matches: 10. Germline V CDR1 and CDR2: SGHDN, FVKESK. In DNA, the CDR3 is TGTGCCAGCAGCCAAGGGACTAGCGGGACCCAAATACTCTACGAGCAGTACTTC. Its protein is CASSQGTSGTQILYEQYF.

This chain connects TRBV4-1 to TRBJ2-3; 14 nucleotides align to TRBD2. J was trimmed by 0 bases and V by 4 bases; bases with no gene match: 6. Germline CDR1 MGHRA, CDR2 YSYEKL. CDR3 length: 18 residues. This CDR3 reads CASSPGLAGGRSTDTQYF. The CDR3 DNA follows: TGCGCCAGCAGCCCCGGACTAGCGGGAGGTCGGAGCACAGATACGCAGTATTTT.

The chain combines TRBV19 with TRBJ1-2; TRBD1 matches 10 bases. The V segment lost 5 bases and the J segment 7 bases; nucleotides outside the gene matches: 16. Germline CDR1 is LNHDA and CDR2 is SQIVND (reference sequence). This CDR3 comprises 17 residues. CDR3 nucleotide sequence: TGTGCCAGTAGTTGGGCGAGCCCGGGACAGGGGTTTGCTGGCTACACCTTC. As protein: CASSWASPGQGFAGYTF.

This chain connects TRBV7-2 to TRBJ2-7; 8 nucleotides match TRBD2. The V gene's germline CDR1 is SGHTA and CDR2 FQGNSA. The CDR3 length is 15 residues. The V segment lost 2 bases and the J segment 5 bases; nucleotides outside the gene matches: 8. CDR3 region: CASSLMGLETHEQYF. CDR3 nucleotide sequence: TGTGCCAGCAGCTTAATGGGACTAGAAACCCACGAGCAGTACTTC. The full variable domain, completed using reference TRBV7-2 and TRBJ2-7, is GAGVSQSPSNKVTEKGKDVELRCDPISGHTALYWYRQSLGQGLEFLIYFQGNSAPDKSGLPSDRFSAERTGGSVSTLTIQRTQQEDSAVYLCASSLMGLETHEQYFGPGTRLTVT.

The J gene is TRBJ1-2, the V gene TRBV28, with 7 nucleotides matching TRBD1. Germline V gives CDR1 MDHEN, CDR2 SYDVKM. Losses at the gene ends were 6 bases for V and 4 bases for J; bases not matched to a gene: 5. The CDR3 has 13 residues. CDR3 protein: CASRDRAPYGYTF. In DNA form, the CDR3 reads TGTGCCAGCAGAGACAGGGCTCCCTATGGCTACACCTTC.

This clone was seen just once. The CDR3 here is CASSLHRGDTGELFF. In DNA form, the CDR3 reads TGTGCCAGCAGCTTACACAGGGGTGACACCGGGGAGCTGTTTTTT. The J gene is TRBJ2-2, the V gene TRBV11-2, with TRBD1 matching 7 bases. The germline V gene encodes CDR1 SGHAT and CDR2 FQNNGV. J gave up 3 bases and V 2 bases, and 3 bases lay outside the gene matches. The CDR3 length is 15 residues.

The chain combines TRBV7-9 with TRBJ1-2; TRBD1 might be the D (5 bases). Germline CDR1 and CDR2: SEHNR and FQNEAQ (reference sequence). V was trimmed by 5 bases and J by 9 bases, leaving 16 bases between them. This CDR3 contains 13 residues. The DNA of the CDR3 is TGTGCCAGCAGCCCTTCGGGGGGGAGGAGCTACACCTTC. Its translation is CASSPSGGRSYTF. Full variable domain (remainder filled in from reference TRBV7-9 and TRBJ1-2): DTGVSQNPRHKITKRGQNVTFRCDPISEHNRLYWYRQTLGQGPEFLTYFQNEAQLEKSRLLSDRFSAERPKGSFSTLEIQRTEQGDSAMYLCASSPSGGRSYTFGSGTRLTVV.

This chain joins TRBV11-1 and TRBJ1-2, with a tentative D call TRBD1 (5 bases). Germline V gene data show CDR1 as SGHAT and CDR2 as FQDESV (reference sequence). This CDR3 spans 12 amino acids. V dropped 2 bases and J dropped 8 bases, with 9 bases sitting between them. The CDR3 DNA is TGTGCCAGCAGCTTAACGAACAGGGGCTACACCTTC. It specifies CASSLTNRGYTF.

This chain connects TRBV6-1 to TRBJ1-5; 7 bases are a match to TRBD1. This CDR3 region has 15 residues. V lost 8 bases, J lost 4 bases, and 11 bases stayed unmatched. CDR1 is MNHNS, CDR2 SASEGT, per germline. This CDR3 reads CASGSRGAENQPQHF. The CDR3 region has the DNA TGTGCCAGCGGAAGCAGGGGGGCTGAGAATCAGCCCCAGCATTTT.

The chain is built from TRBV12-5 and TRBJ1-1; D might be TRBD1 (5 bases). Germline V gene data show CDR1 as LGHNT and CDR2 as FRNRAP. CDR3 length: 14 residues. V lost 7 bases to trimming and J lost 0 bases, with 12 bases between them. CDR3 in amino acids: CASDRGGLNTEAFF. The CDR3 DNA follows: TGTGCTAGTGATCGGGGGGGATTGAACACTGAAGCTTTCTTT.

The rearrangement joins TRBV7-2 to TRBJ2-5, with D uncertain. This CDR3 contains 13 residues. Per the germline V gene, CDR1 is SGHTA and CDR2 is FQGNSA. Trimming removed 5 bases from V and 7 bases from J, with 14 bases in between. The CDR3 loop is CASSPGRSGTQYF. CDR3 DNA sequence: TGTGCCAGCAGCCCCGGCAGGTCAGGGACCCAGTACTTC.

The V and J genes are TRBV28 and TRBJ1-1; tentatively, D is TRBD1 (5 bases). The germline V gene encodes CDR1 MDHEN and CDR2 SYDVKM. With 8 bases removed from V and 4 bases from J, the gap between germline ends came to 14 bases. This CDR3 comprises 13 residues. In DNA, the CDR3 is TGTGCCAGCCTCCGGCAGGGTTTCACTGAAGCTTTCTTT. This sequence encodes CASLRQGFTEAFF.

V gene TRBV5-4 combines with J gene TRBJ2-7; 8 nucleotides match TRBD2. The ends lost 4 bases at V and 2 bases at J; junction bases unmatched: 11. Germline values: CDR1 SGHNT, CDR2 YYREEE (reference sequence). This CDR3 has 16 residues. This CDR3 is CASSEVAGRITYEQYF. The CDR3 DNA reads as TGTGCCAGCAGCGAGGTAGCGGGGAGGATTACCTACGAGCAGTACTTC.

This chain connects TRBV9 to TRBJ1-2, with D possibly being TRBD1 (6 bases). V was clipped by 3 bases and J by 4 bases, with 25 bases between them. The germline gives CDR1 SGDLS, CDR2 YYNGEE. The CDR3 loop spans 18 amino acids. The chain's CDR3 is CASSASTRGGGSFYGYTF. Written as DNA, the CDR3 is TGTGCCAGCAGCGCCAGCACCCGAGGGGGGGGATCCTTCTATGGCTACACCTTC.

J is TRBJ1-2 and V is TRBV6-5; 8 bases are shared with TRBD1. The CDR3 spans 13 residues. Germline CDR1 reads MNHEY; CDR2 reads SVGAGI. V dropped 5 bases and J dropped 3; count of bases not matched to a gene: 2. CDR3 loop: CASSQGADYGYTF. The CDR3 DNA follows: TGTGCCAGCAGTCAGGGGGCGGACTATGGCTACACCTTC.